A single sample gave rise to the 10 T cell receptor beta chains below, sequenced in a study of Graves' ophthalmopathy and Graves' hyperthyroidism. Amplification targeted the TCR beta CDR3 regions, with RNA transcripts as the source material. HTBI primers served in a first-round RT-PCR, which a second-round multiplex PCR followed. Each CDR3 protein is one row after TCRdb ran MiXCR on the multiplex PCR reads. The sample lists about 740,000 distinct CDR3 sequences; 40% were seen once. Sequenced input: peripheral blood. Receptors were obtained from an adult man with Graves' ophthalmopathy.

DNA for the CDR3: TGTGCCACCAGCAGGACAGGGGGCGCGGGGCAGCCCCAGCATTTT. Its protein is CATSRTGGAGQPQHF. The chain joins TRBV15 to TRBJ1-5; 10 positions match TRBD1. CDR1 and CDR2 from the germline V gene are LNHNV and YYDKDF (reference sequence). After removal of 3 bases from V and 7 bases from J, the junction contained 6 bases not matched to a gene. CDR3 size: 15 residues.

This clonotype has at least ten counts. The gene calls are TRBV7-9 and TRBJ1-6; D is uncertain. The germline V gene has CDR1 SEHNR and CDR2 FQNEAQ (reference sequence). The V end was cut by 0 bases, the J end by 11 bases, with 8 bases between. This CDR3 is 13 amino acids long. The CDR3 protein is CASSLAKLAPLHF. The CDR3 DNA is TGTGCCAGCAGCTTAGCCAAATTAGCACCCCTCCACTTT.

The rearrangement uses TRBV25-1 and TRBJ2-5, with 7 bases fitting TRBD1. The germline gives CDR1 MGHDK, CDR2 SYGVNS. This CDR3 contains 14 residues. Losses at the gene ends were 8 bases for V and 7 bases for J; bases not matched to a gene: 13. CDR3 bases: TGTGCCAGCTCGTCCGGGACAGCGATCGGGACCCAGTACTTC. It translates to CASSSGTAIGTQYF.

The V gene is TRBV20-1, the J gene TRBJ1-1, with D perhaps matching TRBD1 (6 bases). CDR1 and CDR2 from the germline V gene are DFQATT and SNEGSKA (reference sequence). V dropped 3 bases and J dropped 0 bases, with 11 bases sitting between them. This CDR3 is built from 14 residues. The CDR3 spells CSASDRLLNTEAFF. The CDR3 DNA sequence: TGCAGTGCTAGTGACAGGTTATTGAACACTGAAGCTTTCTTT.

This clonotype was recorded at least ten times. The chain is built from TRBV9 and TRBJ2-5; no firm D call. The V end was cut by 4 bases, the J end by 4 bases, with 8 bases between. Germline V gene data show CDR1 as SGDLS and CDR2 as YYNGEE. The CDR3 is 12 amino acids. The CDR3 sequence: CASSQARETQYF. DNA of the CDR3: TGTGCCAGCAGCCAAGCAAGAGAGACCCAGTACTTC.

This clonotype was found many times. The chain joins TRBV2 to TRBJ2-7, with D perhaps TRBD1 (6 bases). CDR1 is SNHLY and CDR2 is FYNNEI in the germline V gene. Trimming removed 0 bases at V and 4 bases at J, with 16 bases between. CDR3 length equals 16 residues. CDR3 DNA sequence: TGTGCCAGCAGTGAAGCGCTTCCAGGGACAACATACGAGCAGTACTTC. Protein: CASSEALPGTTYEQYF.

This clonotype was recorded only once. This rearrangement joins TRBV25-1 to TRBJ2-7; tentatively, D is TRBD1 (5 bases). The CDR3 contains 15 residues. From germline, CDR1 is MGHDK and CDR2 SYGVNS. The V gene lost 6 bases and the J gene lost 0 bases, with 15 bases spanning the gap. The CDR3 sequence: CASSQVDSLSYEQYF. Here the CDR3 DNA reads TGTGCCAGCAGCCAAGTTGACAGTCTCTCCTACGAGCAGTACTTC.

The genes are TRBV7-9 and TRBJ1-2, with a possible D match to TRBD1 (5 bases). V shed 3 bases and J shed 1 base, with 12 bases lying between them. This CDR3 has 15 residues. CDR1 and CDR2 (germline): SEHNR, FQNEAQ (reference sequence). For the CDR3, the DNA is TGTGCCAGCAGCTTTCCGGGACGGAATAACTATGGCTACACCTTC. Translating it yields CASSFPGRNNYGYTF.

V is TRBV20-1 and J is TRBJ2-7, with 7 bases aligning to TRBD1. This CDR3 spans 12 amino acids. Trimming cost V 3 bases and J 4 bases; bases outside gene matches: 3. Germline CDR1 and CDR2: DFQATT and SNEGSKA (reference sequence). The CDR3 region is CSASRDRYEQYF. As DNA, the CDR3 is TGCAGTGCTAGTAGGGACAGATACGAGCAGTACTTC.

CDR3 sequence reads: CASSERTGPTYEQYF. For the CDR3, the DNA is TGTGCCAGCAGTGAACGGACAGGGCCCACCTACGAGCAGTACTTC. This chain joins TRBV9 and TRBJ2-7; the match to TRBD1 covers 8 bases. The germline CDR1 and CDR2 sequences are SGDLS and YYNGEE. Unmatched junction bases numbered 9, after V lost 5 bases and J lost 2 bases. This CDR3 is built from 15 residues.